What follows are 29 T cell receptor beta chains derived from one specimen sequenced in a study of CD8 T cells in Susac syndrome. Random hexamers primed reverse transcription of 0.5 to 1 ug RNA. MiXCR was run by TCRdb on the immunoSEQ multiplex PCR reads, yielding one entry per CDR3 protein. The repertoire has over 100,000 distinct CDR3 sequences, 80% to 95% of them found once; the top ten carry 0.11% to 0.15%. The specimen sequenced was CD4+ T cells from PBMCs. These receptor sequences come from a human donor in good health.

V usage is TRBV6-5 and J usage is TRBJ1-1; TRBD1 matches 10 bases. In germline, CDR1 is MNHEY, CDR2 SVGAGI. The trim removed 6 bases at V and 9 bases at J, leaving 7 bases unmatched. The CDR3 contains 13 residues. CDR3 in amino acids: CASSQRQGAQAFF. The CDR3, as DNA: TGTGCCAGCAGCCAAAGACAGGGGGCTCAAGCTTTCTTT.

This rearrangement joins TRBV5-6 to TRBJ2-4; D is unresolved. V lost 4 bases and J 6 bases, leaving 11 bases between the germline ends. Per germline, CDR1 SGHDT and CDR2 YYEEEE. The length of the CDR3 is 13 residues. In DNA form, the CDR3 reads TGTGCCAGCAGCCATCTAACCCTAAACATTCAGTACTTC. Translation gives CASSHLTLNIQYF.

The chain couples TRBV11-2 to TRBJ2-6; 8 bases line up with TRBD1. V trimming: 1 base; J trimming: 3 bases; junction bases outside the gene matches: 5. From germline, CDR1 is SGHAT and CDR2 FQNNGV. CDR3 length: 17 amino acids. As DNA, the CDR3 is TGTGCCAGCAGCTTAGTGGCAGGGGGCCTTGGGGCCAACGTCCTGACTTTC. Translation gives CASSLVAGGLGANVLTF.

The chain joins TRBV7-2 to TRBJ1-5; possibly TRBD1 for D (5 bases). The CDR3 length is 15 residues. Trimming stripped 4 bases from V and 4 bases from J, with 14 bases between. Germline V gene lookup returns CDR1 SGHTA and CDR2 FQGNSA. CDR3 region: CASSYAWTPNQPQHF. The CDR3, as DNA: TGTGCCAGCAGCTACGCCTGGACACCGAATCAGCCCCAGCATTTT.

This sequence joins TRBV3-1 and TRBJ1-5; D gene ambiguous. The V and J ends lost 1 base and 4 bases respectively, with 5 bases between them. Germline V gene sequence: CDR1 LGHDT, CDR2 YNNKEL (reference sequence). The CDR3 spans 13 residues. CDR3 bases: TGTGCCAGCAGCCAAGCTAGGAATCAGCCCCAGCATTTT. Its translation is CASSQARNQPQHF.

V usage is TRBV4-1 and J usage is TRBJ1-4; D gene ambiguous. This CDR3 is 13 amino acids long. CDR1 is MGHRA, CDR2 YSYEKL, per germline. The V gene lost 0 bases and the J gene lost 6 bases, with 5 bases spanning the gap. In nucleotides, the CDR3 is TGCGCCAGCAGCCAAGAAACAGATGAAAAACTGTTTTTT. Its translation is CASSQETDEKLFF.

The chain links TRBV29-1 to TRBJ1-2, with 8 nucleotides matching TRBD1. Germline lookup yields CDR1 SQVTM and CDR2 ANQGSEA. The CDR3 is made up of 13 amino acids. The V and J ends lost 7 bases and 7 bases, in that order; junction bases with no gene match: 11. CDR3 sequence reads: CSAQTGQGAGYTF. The CDR3 region has the DNA TGCAGCGCCCAAACGGGGCAGGGGGCTGGCTACACCTTC.

The rearrangement uses TRBV19 and TRBJ1-6, with D hard to call. This CDR3 is 14 amino acids long. Per germline, CDR1 LNHDA and CDR2 SQIVND (reference sequence). The V end was cut by 6 bases, the J end by 4 bases, with 10 bases between. CDR3 amino acids: CASRAEGYNSPLHF. CDR3 bases: TGTGCCAGTAGGGCTGAAGGATATAATTCACCCCTCCACTTT.

This CDR3 reads CASSVGLANTGELFF. As DNA, the CDR3 is TGTGCCAGCAGCGTGGGACTCGCGAACACCGGGGAGCTGTTTTTT. The rearrangement links TRBV2 to TRBJ2-2; tentative D call: TRBD2 (6 bases). The germline CDR1 and CDR2 sequences are SNHLY and FYNNEI. The CDR3 covers 15 residues. V was trimmed by 6 bases and J by 0 bases, leaving 11 bases between them.

The V gene is TRBV5-6, the J gene TRBJ1-5, with TRBD1 matching over 12 bases. CDR1 and CDR2 from the germline V gene are SGHDT and YYEEEE. V lost 4 bases, J lost 3 bases, and 8 bases stayed unmatched. The length of the CDR3 is 17 residues. CDR3 coding DNA: TGTGCCAGCAGCCCGGGACAGGGGGCTAAGGTCAATCAGCCCCAGCATTTT. Its translation is CASSPGQGAKVNQPQHF.

The chain is built from TRBV6-5 and TRBJ1-2; D might be TRBD1 (6 bases). This CDR3 has 16 residues. Germline values: CDR1 MNHEY, CDR2 SVGAGI. Trimming removed 4 bases from V and 5 bases from J, with 20 bases in between. In nucleotides, the CDR3 is TGTGCCAGCAGTTCGTCGCCCCTGGACAGCGATTATGGCTACACCTTC. This sequence encodes CASSSSPLDSDYGYTF.

The chain recombines TRBV24-1 with TRBJ2-3; 8 bases are a match to TRBD2. Trimming at V came to 3 bases and at J to 5 bases, leaving 9 bases not matched to a gene. In germline, CDR1 is KGHDR, CDR2 SFDVKD. The CDR3 is 16 amino acids. This chain's CDR3 is CATSDPNGGARDTQYF. Written as DNA, the CDR3 is TGTGCCACCAGTGATCCAAACGGGGGGGCGAGAGATACGCAGTATTTT.

The V and J genes are TRBV20-1 and TRBJ2-1; 10 bases are shared with TRBD2. This CDR3 comprises 14 residues. With 6 bases clipped from V and 7 bases from J, the junction kept 9 bases outside the gene matches. The germline V gene encodes CDR1 DFQATT and CDR2 SNEGSKA (reference sequence). The CDR3 DNA reads TGCAGTGCCCGACCTAGCGGGAGCCCTAATGAGCAGTTCTTC. It translates to CSARPSGSPNEQFF.

V gene TRBV20-1 combines with J gene TRBJ2-2; 11 bases agree with TRBD1. Germline V gives CDR1 DFQATT, CDR2 SNEGSKA (reference sequence). Germline trimming cut 5 bases from V and 7 bases from J; bases unmatched to any gene: 6. The CDR3 runs 14 residues. CDR3 protein: CSAERTGGSGELFF. CDR3 nucleotide sequence: TGCAGTGCTGAACGGACAGGGGGCAGCGGGGAGCTGTTTTTT.

The rearrangement uses TRBV6-5 and TRBJ1-3; D remains ambiguous. The germline V and J ends were trimmed by 4 bases and 0 bases, with 10 bases remaining between them. CDR1 and CDR2 from the germline V gene are MNHEY and SVGAGI. CDR3 length: 15 amino acids. The CDR3 DNA reads TGTGCCAGCAGTTCGACATCGAGCTCTGGAAACACCATATATTTT. It encodes CASSSTSSSGNTIYF.

The chain carries TRBV5-8 and TRBJ2-5, with a weak D call TRBD2 (5 bases). The CDR3 is made up of 12 amino acids. V was pared by 8 bases and J by 2 bases, with 10 bases between. CDR1 is SGHTS and CDR2 is YDEGEE in the germline V gene. The CDR3: CASLEVQETQYF. CDR3 nucleotide sequence: TGTGCCAGTTTGGAGGTACAAGAGACCCAGTACTTC. The variable domain in full, with the rest retrieved from reference TRBV5-8 and TRBJ2-5, is EAGVTQSPTHLIKTRGQQATLRCSPISGHTSVYWYQQALGLGLQFLLWYDEGEERNRGNFPPRFSGRQFPNYSSELNVNALELEDSALYLCASLEVQETQYFGPGTRLLVL.

The chain uses TRBV13 and TRBJ1-1; tentatively, D is TRBD1 (6 bases). The CDR3 spans 17 residues. Germline CDR1 reads PRHDT; CDR2 reads FYEKMQ (reference sequence). Trimming took off 3 bases at V and 4 bases at J, with 21 bases between the two ends. CDR3 bases: TGTGCCAGCAGCTTCGAGCGGGACACTCTCGTCCCCACTGAAGCTTTCTTT. It codes for CASSFERDTLVPTEAFF.

The V call is TRBV25-1, the J call TRBJ2-1, with D tentatively TRBD2 (5 bases). There are 15 residues in the CDR3. V was shortened by 0 bases and J by 6 bases, with 12 bases between the two germline ends. Germline V gene data show CDR1 as MGHDK and CDR2 as SYGVNS. The CDR3: CASSEYAGRFNEQFF. The CDR3 DNA reads TGTGCCAGCAGTGAATATGCGGGCCGTTTCAATGAGCAGTTCTTC. Looking up the rest from reference TRBV25-1 and TRBJ2-1 gives the full variable domain: EADIYQTPRYLVIGTGKKITLECSQTMGHDKMYWYQQDPGMELHLIHYSYGVNSTEKGDLSSESTVSRIRTEHFPLTLESARPSHTSQYLCASSEYAGRFNEQFFGPGTRLTVL.

The rearrangement uses TRBV5-4 and TRBJ1-2, with D possibly being TRBD1 (5 bases). Trimming took off 3 bases at V and 4 bases at J, with 7 bases between the two ends. This CDR3 spans 12 amino acids. The germline CDR1 and CDR2 sequences are SGHNT and YYREEE (reference sequence). CDR3 protein: CASSSQGYGYTF. The DNA of the CDR3 is TGTGCCAGCAGCTCGCAGGGCTATGGCTACACCTTC.

The rearrangement joins TRBV18 to TRBJ2-1; D is ambiguous. Deletions cut 3 bases from V and 1 base from J, with 10 bases between. CDR1 KGHSH and CDR2 LQKENI come from the germline V gene. CDR3 length: 15 amino acids. The CDR3: CASSPGRSSYNEQFF. CDR3 in DNA: TGTGCCAGCTCACCTGGTCGCTCGTCCTACAATGAGCAGTTCTTC.

The V and J genes are TRBV5-4 and TRBJ2-3; D uncertain. Germline CDR1 is SGHNT and CDR2 is YYREEE (reference sequence). The CDR3 has 13 residues. Deletions cut 0 bases from V and 2 bases from J, with 4 bases between. The CDR3 DNA is TGTGCCAGCAGCTTGGCCGTCACAGATACGCAGTATTTT. As protein: CASSLAVTDTQYF.

The V call is TRBV7-9, the J call TRBJ1-5, with D maybe TRBD1 (6 bases). V lost 6 bases and J lost 4, with 13 bases in between. Germline CDR1 SEHNR, CDR2 FQNEAQ (reference sequence). The CDR3 has 14 residues. The CDR3 protein is CASRSGAGNQPQHF. CDR3 bases: TGTGCCAGCAGATCAGGGGCGGGGAATCAGCCCCAGCATTTT.

V gene TRBV29-1 combines with J gene TRBJ1-1; D is unresolved. V was pared by 7 bases and J by 4 bases, with 16 bases between. CDR3 size: 13 residues. CDR1 and CDR2 (germline): SQVTM, ANQGSEA. This CDR3 is CSAPAPGPTEAFF. The CDR3, as DNA: TGCAGCGCTCCTGCTCCGGGTCCCACTGAAGCTTTCTTT.

The chain combines TRBV24-1 with TRBJ2-1; TRBD1 aligns across 8 bases. Looked up from germline, CDR1 is KGHDR and CDR2 is SFDVKD. V trimming: 9 bases; J trimming: 5 bases; junction bases outside the gene matches: 5. There are 13 residues in the CDR3. The CDR3 bases are TGTGCCACCTCGGACAGGGCAGACAATGAGCAGTTCTTC. Encoded protein: CATSDRADNEQFF.

The chain joins TRBV19 to TRBJ2-7, with D possibly being TRBD1 or TRBD2 (5 bases each). The CDR3 length is 16 residues. V lost 10 bases and J lost 4, with 26 bases in between. CDR1 is LNHDA and CDR2 is SQIVND in the germline V gene (reference sequence). CDR3 nucleotides: TGTGCCACCCATCCCGAAAAGGGGAGAGAAGCGTACGAGCAGTACTTC. This translates into CATHPEKGREAYEQYF.

The chain links TRBV30 to TRBJ2-7, with D tentatively TRBD1 (5 bases). The germline gives CDR1 GTSNPN, CDR2 SVGIG (reference sequence). CDR3 length: 11 residues. Trimming cost V 1 base and J 4 bases, with 5 bases left between them. The CDR3 loop is CAWSGQYEQYF. CDR3 nucleotides: TGTGCCTGGAGTGGACAGTACGAGCAGTACTTC.

The chain links TRBV3-1 to TRBJ2-5; 9 nucleotides agree with TRBD2. V was clipped by 2 bases and J by 2 bases; unmatched bases: 9. From germline, CDR1 is LGHDT and CDR2 YNNKEL (reference sequence). The CDR3 has 17 residues. The CDR3 spells CASSQKNLAGRQETQYF. The CDR3 region has the DNA TGTGCCAGCAGCCAAAAGAACCTAGCGGGGCGTCAAGAGACCCAGTACTTC.

This clonotype appeared a few times. The chain combines TRBV13 with TRBJ1-6; D remains ambiguous. Per germline, CDR1 PRHDT and CDR2 FYEKMQ (reference sequence). The CDR3 consists of 15 residues. The germline V and J ends were trimmed by 1 base and 5 bases, with 9 bases remaining between them. The CDR3 is CASSLAGSDNSPLHF. The CDR3 DNA reads as TGTGCCAGCAGCTTAGCGGGGTCCGATAATTCACCCCTCCACTTT.

The V gene is TRBV9, the J gene TRBJ2-1, with 11 bases matching TRBD2. From germline, CDR1 is SGDLS and CDR2 YYNGEE. This CDR3 region has 15 residues. The trim removed 4 bases at V and 5 bases at J, leaving 5 bases unmatched. CDR3 sequence: CASSKGLADHNEQFF. The CDR3 nucleotides are TGTGCCAGCAGCAAGGGACTAGCGGACCACAATGAGCAGTTCTTC. Looking up the rest from reference TRBV9 and TRBJ2-1 gives the full variable domain: DSGVTQTPKHLITATGQRVTLRCSPRSGDLSVYWYQQSLDQGLQFLIQYYNGEERAKGNILERFSAQQFPDLHSELNLSSLELGDSALYFCASSKGLADHNEQFFGPGTRLTVL.